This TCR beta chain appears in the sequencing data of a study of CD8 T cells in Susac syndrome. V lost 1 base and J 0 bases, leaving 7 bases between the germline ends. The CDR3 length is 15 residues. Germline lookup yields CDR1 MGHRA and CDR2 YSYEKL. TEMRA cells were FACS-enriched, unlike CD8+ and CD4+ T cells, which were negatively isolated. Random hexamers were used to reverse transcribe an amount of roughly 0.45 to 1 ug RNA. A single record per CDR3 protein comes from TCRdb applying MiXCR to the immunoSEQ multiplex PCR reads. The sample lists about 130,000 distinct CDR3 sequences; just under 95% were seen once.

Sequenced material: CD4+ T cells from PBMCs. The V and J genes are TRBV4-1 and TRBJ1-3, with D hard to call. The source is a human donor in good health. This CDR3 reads CASSQASFSGNTIYF. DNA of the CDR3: TGCGCCAGCAGCCAAGCGTCGTTCTCTGGAAACACCATATATTTT.